The rows below give T cell receptor beta chains drawn from one sample of a study of cytomegalovirus exposure and HLA in healthy donors. The table came from immunoSEQ multiplex PCR; TCRdb's copy has only in-frame clones and leaves some out. The table has over 150,000 clones, approximately 80% seen once; the top ten hold around 13%. Sequences were obtained from PBMCs. Every receptor here comes from a man in his thirties or forties in good health and CMV-seropositive. Both conserved end residues are part of each CDR3. Fields, in order: D gene, clone size, V gene, J gene, CDR3 protein, CDR3 DNA. A D gene is named only where the DNA matches it firmly. Clone size is stated in some rows and not others, as once, few, many or a class when expanded.

-	-	TRBV5-8	TRBJ1-6	CASSWGTRPLHF	TGTGCCAGCAGCTGGGGGACAAGACCCCTCCACTTT
TRBD2	-	TRBV6-1	TRBJ2-3	CASSDGTSAFASSTDTQYF	TGTGCCAGCAGTGATGGGACTAGCGCCTTCGCGTCTAGCACAGATACGCAGTATTTT
TRBD2	-	TRBV7-2	TRBJ2-1	CASSGTSGSGNEQFF	TGTGCCAGCAGCGGGACTAGCGGGAGTGGTAATGAGCAGTTCTTC
-	-	TRBV5-1	TRBJ1-1	CASSITGPPATEAFF	TGCGCCAGCAGCATCACAGGGCCCCCGGCGACTGAAGCTTTCTTT
-	-	TRBV10-3	TRBJ1-2	CAISESDSRYGYTF	TGTGCCATCAGTGAGTCAGACAGTCGTTATGGCTACACCTTC
-	-	TRBV28	TRBJ2-1	CASSIYRVRNEQFF	TGTGCCAGCAGTATTTACAGGGTTCGCAATGAGCAGTTCTTC
TRBD2	-	TRBV7-6	TRBJ2-1	CASSLARGARSGEQFF	TGTGCCAGCAGCTTAGCGCGGGGGGCGCGGTCTGGGGAGCAGTTCTTC
-	-	TRBV7-9	TRBJ1-1	CSSSLPPGRGGDTEAFF	TGTTCCAGCAGCTTGCCCCCCGGGAGGGGAGGTGACACTGAAGCTTTCTTT
-	-	TRBV5-8	TRBJ1-1	CASSTAAGSGWNTEAFF	TGTGCCAGCAGCACCGCGGCCGGGTCAGGGTGGAACACTGAAGCTTTCTTT
-	-	TRBV10-1	TRBJ1-3	CASSSTGTSGNTIYF	TGCGCCAGCAGTTCAACAGGGACCTCTGGAAACACCATATATTTT
TRBD1	few	TRBV13	TRBJ2-1	CASSSTGGIDEQFF	TGTGCCAGCAGTTCGACAGGGGGCATTGATGAGCAGTTCTTC
TRBD1	-	TRBV5-4	TRBJ2-2	CASSSQTGTGELFF	TGTGCCAGCAGCTCCCAGACAGGGACCGGGGAGCTGTTTTTT
TRBD2	-	TRBV18	TRBJ2-2	CASSPEAGGTNTGELFF	TGTGCCAGCTCACCAGAGGCGGGAGGTACGAACACCGGGGAGCTGTTTTTT
TRBD2	-	TRBV7-3	TRBJ2-5	CASSLAGRATTETQYF	TGTGCCAGCAGCTTAGCCGGGAGGGCCACTACGGAGACCCAGTACTTC
TRBD2	-	TRBV7-3	TRBJ2-3	CASSLWGLAGFTDTQYF	TGTGCCAGCAGCTTATGGGGTCTAGCGGGATTCACAGATACGCAGTATTTT
-	-	TRBV4-2	TRBJ2-7	CASSPRVGLSTYEQYF	TGTGCCAGCAGCCCGCGGGTGGGACTTTCAACCTACGAGCAGTACTTC
TRBD1	-	TRBV4-2	TRBJ1-1	CASSRMTGLTEAFF	TGTGCCAGCAGCCGGATGACAGGGCTCACTGAAGCTTTCTTT
TRBD2	-	TRBV5-1	TRBJ2-3	CASSGGLAVSTDTQYF	TGCGCCAGCAGCGGTGGACTAGCGGTTAGCACAGATACGCAGTATTTT
TRBD2	-	TRBV4-1	TRBJ2-2	CASSQDQWTSGFGGELFF	TGCGCCAGCAGCCAAGATCAATGGACTAGCGGGTTTGGCGGGGAGCTGTTTTTT
TRBD2	-	TRBV5-1	TRBJ2-7	CASRLGAGTTYEQYF	TGCGCCAGCCGCTTGGGCGCCGGGACTACCTACGAGCAGTACTTC
TRBD1	-	TRBV19	TRBJ2-1	CASRAGQGNNEQFF	TGTGCCAGTAGGGCGGGACAGGGTAACAATGAGCAGTTCTTC
TRBD1	-	TRBV19	TRBJ2-3	CASSPGTGGADTQYF	TGTGCCAGTAGTCCCGGGACAGGGGGTGCAGATACGCAGTATTTT
TRBD1	-	TRBV28	TRBJ1-2	CASEKDRGHYGYTF	TGTGCCAGCGAAAAGGACAGGGGCCACTATGGCTACACCTTC
TRBD1	few	TRBV11-2	TRBJ1-3	CASSFATGPIDGNTIYF	TGTGCCAGCAGCTTTGCGACAGGGCCCATCGACGGAAACACCATATATTTT
TRBD2	-	TRBV19	TRBJ2-7	CASSARLAGGPRSGEQYF	TGTGCCAGTAGTGCCCGACTAGCGGGAGGGCCTAGATCGGGGGAGCAGTACTTC
-	-	TRBV28	TRBJ2-7	CASSSRSYEQYF	TGTGCCAGCAGTTCCCGCTCCTACGAGCAGTACTTC